Here is one T cell receptor beta chain with its context. Sequencing was performed with immunoSEQ multiplex PCR; in TCRdb, only in-frame clones are kept and a portion is missing. The sample includes some 30,000 clones, approximately 89% seen only once; the top ten take under 60%. The sample comes from a study of T cell responses to AZD1222 COVID-19 vaccine. Study-level background: Samples with a second dose at about 4 or about 12 weeks were pooled together.

The CDR3 contains 17 residues. The chain employs TRBV21-1 and TRBJ2-2; the table names TRBD1, a call not compared with the DNA. TRBV21-1 corresponds to a pseudogene. This receptor was obtained from an adult in good health. Sequences were derived from peripheral blood, sampled on day 0 of AZD1222 vaccination. CDR3 sequence: CASSSPSPRVGTGELFF. The CDR3 DNA sequence: TGTGCCAGCAGCTCGCCGTCCCCCAGGGTAGGAACCGGGGAGCTGTTTTTT.